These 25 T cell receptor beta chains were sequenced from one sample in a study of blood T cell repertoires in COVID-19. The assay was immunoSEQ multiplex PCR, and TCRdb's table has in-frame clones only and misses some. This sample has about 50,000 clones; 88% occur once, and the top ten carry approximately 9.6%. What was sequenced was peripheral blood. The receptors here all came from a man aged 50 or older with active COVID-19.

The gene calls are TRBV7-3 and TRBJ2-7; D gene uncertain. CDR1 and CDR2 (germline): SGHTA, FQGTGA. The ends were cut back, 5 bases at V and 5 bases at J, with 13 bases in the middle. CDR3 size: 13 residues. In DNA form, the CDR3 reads TGTGCCAGCAGCGACCTTTTAAGCGACGAGCAGTACTTC. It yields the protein CASSDLLSDEQYF.

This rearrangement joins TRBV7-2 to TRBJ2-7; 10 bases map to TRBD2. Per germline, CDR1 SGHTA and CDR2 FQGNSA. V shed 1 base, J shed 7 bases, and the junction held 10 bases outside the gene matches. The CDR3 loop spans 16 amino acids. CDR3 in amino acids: CASSLGLAGEGGEQYF. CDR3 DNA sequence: TGTGCCAGCAGCTTAGGTCTAGCGGGAGAAGGGGGAGAGCAGTACTTC.

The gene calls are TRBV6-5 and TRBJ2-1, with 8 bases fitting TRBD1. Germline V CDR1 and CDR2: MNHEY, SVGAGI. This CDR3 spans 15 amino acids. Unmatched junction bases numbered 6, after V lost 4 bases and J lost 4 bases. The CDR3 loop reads CASSSDRGFYNEQFF. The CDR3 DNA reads TGTGCCAGCAGTTCTGACAGGGGATTTTACAATGAGCAGTTCTTC.

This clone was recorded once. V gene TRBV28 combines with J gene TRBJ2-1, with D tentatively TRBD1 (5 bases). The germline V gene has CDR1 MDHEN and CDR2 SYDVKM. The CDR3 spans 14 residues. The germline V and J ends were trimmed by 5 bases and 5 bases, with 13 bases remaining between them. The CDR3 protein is CASSTTVNNNEQFF. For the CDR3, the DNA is TGTGCCAGCAGTACGACAGTTAATAACAATGAGCAGTTCTTC.

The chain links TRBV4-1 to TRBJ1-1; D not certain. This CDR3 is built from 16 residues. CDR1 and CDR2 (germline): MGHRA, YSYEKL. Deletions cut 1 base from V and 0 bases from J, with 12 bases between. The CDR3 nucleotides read TGCGCCAGCAGCCAAGCGCCCCCCGGGATGAACACTGAAGCTTTCTTT. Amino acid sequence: CASSQAPPGMNTEAFF.

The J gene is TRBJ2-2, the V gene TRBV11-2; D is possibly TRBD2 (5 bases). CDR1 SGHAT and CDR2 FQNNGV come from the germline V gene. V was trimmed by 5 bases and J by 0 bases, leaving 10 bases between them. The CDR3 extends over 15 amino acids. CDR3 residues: CASSVGVANTGELFF. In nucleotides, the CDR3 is TGTGCCAGCAGCGTCGGGGTCGCGAACACCGGGGAGCTGTTTTTT.

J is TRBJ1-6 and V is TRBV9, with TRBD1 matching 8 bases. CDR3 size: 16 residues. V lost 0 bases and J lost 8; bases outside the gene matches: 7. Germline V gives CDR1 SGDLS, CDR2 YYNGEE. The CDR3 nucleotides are TGTGCCAGCAGCGTAGGTCGGCGACAGGGGTATTCACCCCTCCACTTT. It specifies CASSVGRRQGYSPLHF.

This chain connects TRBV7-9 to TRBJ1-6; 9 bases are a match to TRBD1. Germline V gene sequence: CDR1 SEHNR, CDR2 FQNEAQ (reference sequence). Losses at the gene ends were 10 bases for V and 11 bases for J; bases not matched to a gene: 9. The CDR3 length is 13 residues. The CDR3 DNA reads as TGTGCCACCTCAGGACAGGGGCTAACACCCCTCCACTTT. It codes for CATSGQGLTPLHF. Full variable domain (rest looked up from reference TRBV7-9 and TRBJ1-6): DTGVSQNPRHKITKRGQNVTFRCDPISEHNRLYWYRQTLGQGPEFLTYFQNEAQLEKSRLLSDRFSAERPKGSFSTLEIQRTEQGDSAMYLCATSGQGLTPLHFGNGTRLTVT.

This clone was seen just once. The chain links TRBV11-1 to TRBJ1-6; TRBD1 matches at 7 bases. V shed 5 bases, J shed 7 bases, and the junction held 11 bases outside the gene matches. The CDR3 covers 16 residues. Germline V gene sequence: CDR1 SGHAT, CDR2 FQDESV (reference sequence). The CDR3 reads CASSPDRVSTNSPLHF. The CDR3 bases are TGTGCCAGCAGCCCCGACAGGGTCTCCACGAATTCACCCCTCCACTTT.

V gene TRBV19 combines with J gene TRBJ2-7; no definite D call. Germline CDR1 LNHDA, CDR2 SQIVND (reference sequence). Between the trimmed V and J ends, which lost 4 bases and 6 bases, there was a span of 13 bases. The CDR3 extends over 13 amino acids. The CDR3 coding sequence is TGTGCCAGTAGTAACATCGATGAGGCCGAGCAGTACTTC. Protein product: CASSNIDEAEQYF.

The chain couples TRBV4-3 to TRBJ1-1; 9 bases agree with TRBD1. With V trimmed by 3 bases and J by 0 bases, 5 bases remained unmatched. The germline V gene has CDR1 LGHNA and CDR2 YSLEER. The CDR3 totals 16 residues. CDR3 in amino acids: CASSQGQGKMNTEAFF. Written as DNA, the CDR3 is TGCGCCAGCAGCCAGGGACAGGGCAAGATGAACACTGAAGCTTTCTTT.

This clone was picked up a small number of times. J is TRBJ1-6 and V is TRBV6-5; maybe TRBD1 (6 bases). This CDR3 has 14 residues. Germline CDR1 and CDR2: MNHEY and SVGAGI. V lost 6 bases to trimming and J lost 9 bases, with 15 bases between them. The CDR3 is CASRPRGSVSPLHF. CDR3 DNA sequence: TGTGCCAGCAGGCCCAGGGGCTCAGTTTCACCCCTCCACTTT.

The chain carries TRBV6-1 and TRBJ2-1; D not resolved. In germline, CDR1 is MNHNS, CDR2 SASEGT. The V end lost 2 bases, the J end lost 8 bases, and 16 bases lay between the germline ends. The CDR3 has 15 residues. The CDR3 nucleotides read TGTGCCAGCAGTGAATTTGGAGCCAAAGAGGATGAGCAGTTCTTC. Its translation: CASSEFGAKEDEQFF.

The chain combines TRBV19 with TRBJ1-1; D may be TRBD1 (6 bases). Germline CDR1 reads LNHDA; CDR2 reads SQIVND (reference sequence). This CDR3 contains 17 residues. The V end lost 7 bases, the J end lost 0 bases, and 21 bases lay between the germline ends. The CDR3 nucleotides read TGTGCCAGTACTACCCGGAAGGGGGGGCGGATGAACACTGAAGCTTTCTTT. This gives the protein CASTTRKGGRMNTEAFF.

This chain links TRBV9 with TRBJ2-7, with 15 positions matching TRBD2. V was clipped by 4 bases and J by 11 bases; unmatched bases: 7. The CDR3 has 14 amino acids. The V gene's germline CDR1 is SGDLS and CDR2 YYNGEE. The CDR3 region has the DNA TGTGCCAGCAGCTCGACGGGACTAGCGGGGGGCGAGTACTTC. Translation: CASSSTGLAGGEYF.

The CDR3 protein is CARSPGTGGSYSGNQPQHF. The DNA of the CDR3 is TGTGCCAGAAGCCCCGGGACAGGGGGCTCCTATTCGGGCAATCAGCCCCAGCATTTT. The gene calls are TRBV5-3 and TRBJ1-5; the match to TRBD1 covers 12 bases. TRBV5-3 is sorted into the ORF group, with uncertain function. V shed 4 bases, J shed 2 bases, and the junction held 13 bases outside the gene matches. This CDR3 is 19 amino acids long.

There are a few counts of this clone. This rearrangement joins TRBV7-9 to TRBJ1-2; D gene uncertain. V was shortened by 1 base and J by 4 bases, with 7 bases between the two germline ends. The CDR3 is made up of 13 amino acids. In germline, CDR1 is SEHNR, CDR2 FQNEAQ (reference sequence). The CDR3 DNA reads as TGTGCCAGCAGCTTAGGGCTTCGCTATGGCTACACCTTC. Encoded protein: CASSLGLRYGYTF.

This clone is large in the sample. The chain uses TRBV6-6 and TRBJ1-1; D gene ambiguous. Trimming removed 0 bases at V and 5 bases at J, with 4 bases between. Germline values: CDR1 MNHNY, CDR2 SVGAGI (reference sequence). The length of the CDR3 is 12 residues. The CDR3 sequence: CASSYSYTEAFF. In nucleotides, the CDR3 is TGTGCCAGCAGTTACTCGTATACTGAAGCTTTCTTT.

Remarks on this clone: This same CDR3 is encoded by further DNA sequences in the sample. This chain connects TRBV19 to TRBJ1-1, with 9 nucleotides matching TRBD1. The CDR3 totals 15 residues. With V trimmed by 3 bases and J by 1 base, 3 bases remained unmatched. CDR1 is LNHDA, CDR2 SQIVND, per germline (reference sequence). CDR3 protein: CASSIRGQGNTEAFF. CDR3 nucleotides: TGTGCCAGTAGTATTCGGGGACAGGGGAACACTGAAGCTTTCTTT.

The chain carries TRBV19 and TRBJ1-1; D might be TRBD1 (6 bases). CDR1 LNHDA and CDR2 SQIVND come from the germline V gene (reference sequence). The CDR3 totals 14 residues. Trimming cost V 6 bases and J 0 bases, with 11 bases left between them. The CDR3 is CASSTGFMNTEAFF. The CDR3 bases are TGTGCCAGTAGCACAGGGTTCATGAACACTGAAGCTTTCTTT.

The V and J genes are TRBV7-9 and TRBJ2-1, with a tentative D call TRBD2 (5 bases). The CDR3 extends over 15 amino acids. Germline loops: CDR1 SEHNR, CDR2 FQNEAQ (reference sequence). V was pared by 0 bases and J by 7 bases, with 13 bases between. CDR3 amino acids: CASSLATTSLNEQFF. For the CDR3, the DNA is TGTGCCAGCAGCTTAGCCACTACTAGTTTAAATGAGCAGTTCTTC.

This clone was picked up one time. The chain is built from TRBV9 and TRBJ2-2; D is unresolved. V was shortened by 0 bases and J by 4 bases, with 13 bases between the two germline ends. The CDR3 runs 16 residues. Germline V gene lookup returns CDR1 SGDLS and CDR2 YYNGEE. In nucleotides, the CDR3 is TGTGCCAGCAGCGTAGCCCCCTCGGGTGGCACCGGGGAGCTGTTTTTT. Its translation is CASSVAPSGGTGELFF.

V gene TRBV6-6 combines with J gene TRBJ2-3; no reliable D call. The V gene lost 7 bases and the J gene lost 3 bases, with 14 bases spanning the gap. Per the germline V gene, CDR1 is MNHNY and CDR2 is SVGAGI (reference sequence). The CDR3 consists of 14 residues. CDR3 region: CASTTLAGTDTQYF. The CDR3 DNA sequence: TGTGCCAGCACCACCTTAGCCGGGACAGATACGCAGTATTTT.

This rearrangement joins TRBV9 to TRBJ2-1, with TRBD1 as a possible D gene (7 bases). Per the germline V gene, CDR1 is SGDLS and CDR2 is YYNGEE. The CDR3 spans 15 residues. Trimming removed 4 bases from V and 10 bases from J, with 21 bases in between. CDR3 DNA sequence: TGTGCCAGCAGCCGCGGGACAGAACTAGAGTCGGAGCAGTTCTTC. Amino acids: CASSRGTELESEQFF.

The CDR3 sequence: CASTRTGRYGYTF. DNA for the CDR3: TGTGCCAGCACTAGGACAGGGAGGTATGGCTACACCTTC. The rearrangement joins TRBV25-1 to TRBJ1-2; 8 bases match TRBD1. The germline CDR1 and CDR2 sequences are MGHDK and SYGVNS. The CDR3 extends over 13 amino acids. V shed 7 bases, J shed 5 bases, and the junction held 6 bases outside the gene matches.